These T cell receptor beta chains were read from a single sample in a study of shared clonotypes between healthy human individuals. The assay was immunoSEQ multiplex PCR, and TCRdb's table has in-frame clones only and misses some. The sample lists 600,000 to 750,000 clones, 72% occurring once. Sequencing was performed on memory CD4+ T cells sorted from blood. These receptors were obtained from a woman aged 25 to 39 in good health. The CDR3 runs from the conserved cysteine through the conserved F or W. The D gene is left open where the match is weak. The size entry is marked missing in some rows and otherwise reads once, few, many or a size class.

v_gene,d_gene,abundance,j_gene,CDR3aa,CDR3nt
TRBV27,TRBD1,NA,TRBJ1-2,CASSRGTGVSDGYTF,TGTGCCAGCAGCCGCGGGACAGGGGTGTCTGACGGCTACACCTTC
TRBV7-9,NA,NA,TRBJ2-3,CASSRTAADTQYF,TGTGCCAGCAGTAGGACTGCGGCAGATACGCAGTATTTT
TRBV28,NA,NA,TRBJ2-7,CASSFREQYF,TGTGCCAGCAGTTTCAGAGAGCAGTACTTC
TRBV27,TRBD1,once,TRBJ2-7,CASRRDSKYEQYF,TGTGCCAGCAGAAGGGACAGTAAATACGAGCAGTACTTC
TRBV11-2,NA,NA,TRBJ1-5,CASSLGGGSNQPQHF,TGTGCCAGCAGCTTAGGAGGGGGGAGCAATCAGCCCCAGCATTTT
TRBV5-1,TRBD2,NA,TRBJ2-1,CASSLFTSGLTGYNEQFF,TGCGCCAGCAGCTTGTTCACTAGCGGACTGACGGGCTACAATGAGCAGTTCTTC
TRBV7-9,TRBD2,NA,TRBJ2-2,CASSVLAGDAGELFF,TGTGCCAGCAGCGTACTAGCGGGAGATGCCGGGGAGCTGTTTTTT
TRBV7-9,TRBD1,NA,TRBJ1-3,CATSPLGGNDWSGNTIYF,TGTGCCACCTCTCCCCTAGGGGGCAATGACTGGTCTGGAAACACCATATATTTT
TRBV1,NA,NA,TRBJ2-1,CTSSQGNEQFF,TGCACCAGCAGCCAAGGCAATGAGCAGTTCTTC
TRBV28,NA,NA,TRBJ2-3,CASSFAGVLADTQYF,TGTGCCAGCAGTTTTGCAGGGGTGCTAGCCGATACGCAGTATTTT
TRBV5-4,NA,NA,TRBJ2-7,CASSLEAEQYF,TGTGCCAGCAGCTTGGAGGCAGAGCAGTACTTC
TRBV28,NA,NA,TRBJ1-4,CASSLTEGLAKLFF,TGTGCCAGCAGTTTAACGGAGGGCCTCGCGAAACTGTTTTTT
TRBV2,NA,NA,TRBJ2-1,CASSLLLSYNEQFF,TGTGCCAGCAGCCTGCTCCTATCCTACAATGAGCAGTTCTTC
TRBV2,NA,NA,TRBJ2-1,CASSAEVYNEQFF,TGTGCCAGCAGTGCCGAGGTATACAATGAGCAGTTCTTC
TRBV5-4,NA,NA,TRBJ2-3,CASSSRLGGIRRGTDTQYF,TGTGCCAGCAGCTCACGACTGGGCGGGATTCGAAGAGGAACAGATACGCAGTATTTT
TRBV28,TRBD1,many,TRBJ2-1,CASSFGTGNEQFF,TGTGCCAGCAGTTTCGGGACAGGCAATGAGCAGTTCTTC
TRBV5-1,NA,NA,TRBJ2-2,CASSLASSSNTGELFF,TGCGCCAGCAGCTTGGCCTCTAGCTCCAACACCGGGGAGCTGTTTTTT
TRBV19,TRBD1,once,TRBJ1-4,CASRSTGGVEKLFF,TGTGCCAGTAGATCGACAGGGGGCGTTGAAAAACTGTTTTTT
TRBV5-4,TRBD2,NA,TRBJ2-3,CASSWASGSIDKADTQYF,TGTGCCAGCAGTTGGGCTAGCGGGAGCATCGATAAGGCAGATACGCAGTATTTT
TRBV11-3,NA,NA,TRBJ1-2,CASSGRWCRVRPHGYTF,TGTGCCAGCAGCGGTAGATGGTGCAGGGTGAGGCCTCATGGCTACACCTTC
TRBV5-1,NA,few,TRBJ1-5,CASSLDGGSNQPQHF,TGCGCCAGCAGCTTGGACGGAGGTAGCAATCAGCCCCAGCATTTT
TRBV7-7,NA,NA,TRBJ2-1,CASSLAEINEQFF,TGTGCCAGCAGCTTAGCCGAAATCAATGAGCAGTTCTTC
TRBV18,TRBD1,NA,TRBJ1-5,CASSPWGQGNQPQHF,TGTGCCAGCTCACCGTGGGGACAGGGCAATCAGCCCCAGCATTTT
TRBV28,NA,NA,TRBJ2-7,CASSLQAEQYF,TGTGCCAGCAGTTTACAGGCCGAGCAGTACTTC
TRBV25-1,TRBD1,NA,TRBJ2-5,CASSEGQGKETQYF,TGTGCCAGCAGTGAGGGACAGGGTAAAGAGACCCAGTACTTC
TRBV27,TRBD2,NA,TRBJ2-5,CASRLTGGETQYF,TGTGCCAGCAGACTAACGGGGGGAGAGACCCAGTACTTC
TRBV5-1,NA,few,TRBJ1-1,CASSRAEGGTEAFF,TGCGCCAGCAGTAGGGCGGAGGGGGGCACTGAAGCTTTCTTT
TRBV6-6,TRBD1,many,TRBJ1-2,CASSSTGDYGYTF,TGTGCCAGCAGCTCCACAGGGGACTATGGCTACACCTTC
TRBV7-9,TRBD1,NA,TRBJ2-7,CASSLGTGSREQYF,TGTGCCAGCAGCTTGGGGACAGGGTCCCGCGAGCAGTACTTC
TRBV29-1,TRBD2,medium-sized,TRBJ2-1,CSAGTSGNEQFF,TGCAGCGCTGGGACTAGCGGTAATGAGCAGTTCTTC
TRBV5-1,NA,once,TRBJ2-3,CASSSPGSDTQYF,TGCGCCAGCAGCTCCCCAGGTTCAGATACGCAGTATTTT